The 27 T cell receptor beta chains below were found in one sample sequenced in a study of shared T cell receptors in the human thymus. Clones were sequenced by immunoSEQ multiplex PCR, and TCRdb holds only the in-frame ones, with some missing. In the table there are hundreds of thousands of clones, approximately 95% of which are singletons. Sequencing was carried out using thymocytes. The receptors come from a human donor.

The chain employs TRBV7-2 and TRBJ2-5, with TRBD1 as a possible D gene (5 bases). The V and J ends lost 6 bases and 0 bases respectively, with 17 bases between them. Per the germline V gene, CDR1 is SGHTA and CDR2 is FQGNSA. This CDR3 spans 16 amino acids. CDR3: CASSPLRALYQETQYF. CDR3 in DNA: TGTGCCAGCAGTCCCCTCAGGGCTTTGTACCAAGAGACCCAGTACTTC.

The CDR3 is CASSRQGATNEKLFF. Here the CDR3 DNA reads TGTGCCAGCAGTAGACAGGGGGCGACTAATGAAAAACTGTTTTTT. V gene TRBV14 combines with J gene TRBJ1-4; 10 bases match TRBD1. V gave up 6 bases and J gave up 2 bases; unmatched junction bases: 3. CDR3 size: 15 residues. The germline gives CDR1 SGHDN, CDR2 FVKESK.

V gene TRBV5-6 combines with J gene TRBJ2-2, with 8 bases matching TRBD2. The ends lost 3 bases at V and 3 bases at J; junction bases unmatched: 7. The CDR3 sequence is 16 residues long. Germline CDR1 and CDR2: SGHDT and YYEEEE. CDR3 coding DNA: TGTGCCAGCAGCTCTACTAGCGGATCCCACACCGGGGAGCTGTTTTTT. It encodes CASSSTSGSHTGELFF.

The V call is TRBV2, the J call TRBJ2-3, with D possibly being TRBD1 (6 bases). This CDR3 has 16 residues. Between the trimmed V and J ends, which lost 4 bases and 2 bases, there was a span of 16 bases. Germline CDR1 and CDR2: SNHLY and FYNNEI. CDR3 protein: CASSVSGTPNTDTQYF. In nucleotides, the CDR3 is TGTGCCAGCAGTGTTTCCGGGACACCGAACACAGATACGCAGTATTTT.

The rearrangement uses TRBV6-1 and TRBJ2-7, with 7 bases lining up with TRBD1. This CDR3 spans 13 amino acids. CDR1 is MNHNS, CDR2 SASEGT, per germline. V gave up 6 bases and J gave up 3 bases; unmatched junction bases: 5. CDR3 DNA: TGTGCCAGCAGGAGAGGACAGGACTACGAGCAGTACTTC. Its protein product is CASRRGQDYEQYF.

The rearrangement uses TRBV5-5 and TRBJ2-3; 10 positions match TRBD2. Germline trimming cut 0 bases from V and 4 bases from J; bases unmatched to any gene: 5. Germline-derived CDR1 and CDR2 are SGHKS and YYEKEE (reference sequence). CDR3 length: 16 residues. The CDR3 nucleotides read TGTGCCAGCAGCTTGGACAGCGGGAGGGCCCCAGATACGCAGTATTTT. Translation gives CASSLDSGRAPDTQYF.

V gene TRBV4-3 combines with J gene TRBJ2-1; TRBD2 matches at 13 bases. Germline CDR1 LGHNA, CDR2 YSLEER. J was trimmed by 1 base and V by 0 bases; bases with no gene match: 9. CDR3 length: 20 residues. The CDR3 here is CASSQEGTSGRAVSYNEQFF. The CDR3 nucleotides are TGCGCCAGCAGCCAAGAGGGCACTAGCGGGAGGGCTGTATCCTACAATGAGCAGTTCTTC.

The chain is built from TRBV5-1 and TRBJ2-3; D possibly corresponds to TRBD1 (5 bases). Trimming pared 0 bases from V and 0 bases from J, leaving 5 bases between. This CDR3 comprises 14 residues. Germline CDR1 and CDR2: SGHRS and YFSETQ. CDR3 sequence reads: CASSLEGSTDTQYF. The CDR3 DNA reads TGCGCCAGCAGCTTGGAGGGGAGCACAGATACGCAGTATTTT. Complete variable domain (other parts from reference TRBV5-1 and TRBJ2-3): KAGVTQTPRYLIKTRGQQVTLSCSPISGHRSVSWYQQTPGQGLQFLFEYFSETQRNKGNFPGRFSGRQFSNSRSEMNVSTLELGDSALYLCASSLEGSTDTQYFGPGTRLTVL.

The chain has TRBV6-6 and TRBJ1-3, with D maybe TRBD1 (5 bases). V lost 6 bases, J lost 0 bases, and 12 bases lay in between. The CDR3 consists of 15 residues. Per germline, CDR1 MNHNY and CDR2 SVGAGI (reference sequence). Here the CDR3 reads CASRSGTRSGNTIYF. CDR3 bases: TGTGCCAGCAGAAGCGGGACCCGCTCTGGAAACACCATATATTTT.

The CDR3, as DNA: TGTGCCAGCCACCCGAAGAGGGATGGGGGACTTCCGGGCGAGCAGTACTTC. Encoded protein: CASHPKRDGGLPGEQYF. The chain uses TRBV27 and TRBJ2-7; D possibly corresponds to TRBD2 (6 bases). Trimming cost V 8 bases and J 6 bases, with 29 bases left between them. This CDR3 spans 17 amino acids. Germline values: CDR1 MNHEY, CDR2 SMNVEV (reference sequence).

CDR3 nucleotides: TGTGCCTGGAGTCCACCCAGACCCGCGGGGAATAGCCGCCCGTTCCTCGCCAAAAACATTCAGTACTTC. Its protein is CAWSPPRPAGNSRPFLAKNIQYF. The genes are TRBV30 and TRBJ2-4; D is perhaps TRBD2 (6 bases). Germline V gene sequence: CDR1 GTSNPN, CDR2 SVGIG (reference sequence). Between the trimmed V and J ends, which lost 2 bases and 1 base, there was a span of 36 bases. CDR3 length equals 23 residues.

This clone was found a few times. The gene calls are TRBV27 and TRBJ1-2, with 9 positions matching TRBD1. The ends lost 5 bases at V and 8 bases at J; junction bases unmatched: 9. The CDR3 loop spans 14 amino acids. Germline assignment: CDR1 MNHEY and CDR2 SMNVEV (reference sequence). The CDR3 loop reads CASSQSQGAMGYTF. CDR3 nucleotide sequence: TGTGCCAGCAGTCAATCACAGGGGGCGATGGGCTACACCTTC.

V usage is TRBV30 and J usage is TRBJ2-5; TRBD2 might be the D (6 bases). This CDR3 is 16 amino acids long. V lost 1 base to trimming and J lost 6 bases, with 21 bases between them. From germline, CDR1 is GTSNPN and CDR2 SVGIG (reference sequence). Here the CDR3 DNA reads TGTGCCTGGAGTGAAGTAACCTTCTATCGGGGGAAGACCCAGTACTTC. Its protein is CAWSEVTFYRGKTQYF.

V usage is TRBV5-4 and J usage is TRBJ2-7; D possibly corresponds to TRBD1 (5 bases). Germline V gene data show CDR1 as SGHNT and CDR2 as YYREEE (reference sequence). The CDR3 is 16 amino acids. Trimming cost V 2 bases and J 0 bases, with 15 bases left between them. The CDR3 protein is CASSFYGHRSSYEQYF. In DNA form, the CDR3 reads TGTGCCAGCAGCTTTTACGGACACCGTAGCTCCTACGAGCAGTACTTC.

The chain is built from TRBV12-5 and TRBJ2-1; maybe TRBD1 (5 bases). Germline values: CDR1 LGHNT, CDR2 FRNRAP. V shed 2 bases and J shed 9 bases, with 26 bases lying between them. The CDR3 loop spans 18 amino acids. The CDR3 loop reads CASGLPTDSKVEKSEQFF. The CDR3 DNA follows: TGTGCTAGTGGTTTGCCGACTGACAGTAAGGTGGAGAAAAGTGAGCAGTTCTTC.

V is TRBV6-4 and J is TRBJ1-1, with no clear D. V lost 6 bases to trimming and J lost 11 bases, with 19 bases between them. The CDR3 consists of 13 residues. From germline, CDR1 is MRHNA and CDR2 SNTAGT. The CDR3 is CASRSQVGFEAFF. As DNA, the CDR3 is TGTGCCAGCAGAAGCCAGGTGGGTTTTGAGGCTTTCTTT.

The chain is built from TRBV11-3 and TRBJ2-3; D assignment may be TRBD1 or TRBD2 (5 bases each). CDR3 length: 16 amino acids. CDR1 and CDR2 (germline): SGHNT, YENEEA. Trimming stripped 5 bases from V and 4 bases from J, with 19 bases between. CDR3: CASSTGMGLEADTQYF. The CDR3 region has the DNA TGTGCCAGCAGCACCGGGATGGGGCTGGAGGCAGATACGCAGTATTTT. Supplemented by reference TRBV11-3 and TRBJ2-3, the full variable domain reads EAGVVQSPRYKIIEKKQPVAFWCNPISGHNTLYWYLQNLGQGPELLIRYENEEAVDDSQLPKDRFSAERLKGVDSTLKIQPAELGDSAVYLCASSTGMGLEADTQYFGPGTRLTVL.

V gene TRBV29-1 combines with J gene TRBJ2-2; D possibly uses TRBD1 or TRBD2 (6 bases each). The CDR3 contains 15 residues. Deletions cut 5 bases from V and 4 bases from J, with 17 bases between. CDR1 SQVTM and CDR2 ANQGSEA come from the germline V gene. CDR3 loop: CSVRDSEGGTGELFF. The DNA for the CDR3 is TGCAGCGTTAGAGACAGTGAGGGGGGCACCGGGGAGCTGTTTTTT.

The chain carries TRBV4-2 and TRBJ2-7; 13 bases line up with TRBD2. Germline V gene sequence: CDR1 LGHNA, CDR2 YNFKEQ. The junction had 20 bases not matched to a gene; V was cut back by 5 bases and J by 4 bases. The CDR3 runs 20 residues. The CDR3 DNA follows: TGTGCCAGCAGCGCCAACAAACTAGCGGGAGGGGGATTTGGGGATTACGAGCAGTACTTC. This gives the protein CASSANKLAGGGFGDYEQYF.

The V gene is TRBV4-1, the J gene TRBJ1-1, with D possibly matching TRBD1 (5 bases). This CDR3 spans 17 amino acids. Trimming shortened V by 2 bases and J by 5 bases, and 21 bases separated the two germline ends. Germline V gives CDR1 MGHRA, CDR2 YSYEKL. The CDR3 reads CASSQSCEGQGGTEAFF. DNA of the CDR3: TGCGCCAGCAGCCAAAGTTGCGAGGGGCAGGGTGGGACTGAAGCTTTCTTT.

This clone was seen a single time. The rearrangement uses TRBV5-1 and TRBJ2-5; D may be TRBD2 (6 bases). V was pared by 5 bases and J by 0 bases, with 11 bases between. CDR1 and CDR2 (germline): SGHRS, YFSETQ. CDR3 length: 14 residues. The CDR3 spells CASRGGVNQETQYF. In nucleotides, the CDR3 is TGCGCCAGCAGGGGCGGGGTGAACCAAGAGACCCAGTACTTC.

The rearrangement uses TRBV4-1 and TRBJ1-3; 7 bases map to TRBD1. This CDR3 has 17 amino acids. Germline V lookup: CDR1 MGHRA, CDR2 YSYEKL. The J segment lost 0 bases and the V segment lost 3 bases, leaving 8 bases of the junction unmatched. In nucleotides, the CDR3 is TGCGCCAGCAGCCACGTCCAGGGGGAAATCTCTGGAAACACCATATATTTT. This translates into CASSHVQGEISGNTIYF.

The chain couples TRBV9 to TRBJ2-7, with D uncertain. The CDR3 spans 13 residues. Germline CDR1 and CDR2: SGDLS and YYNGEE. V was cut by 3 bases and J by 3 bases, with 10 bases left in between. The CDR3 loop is CASSEGNRYEQYF. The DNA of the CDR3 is TGTGCCAGCAGCGAAGGCAACCGCTACGAGCAGTACTTC.

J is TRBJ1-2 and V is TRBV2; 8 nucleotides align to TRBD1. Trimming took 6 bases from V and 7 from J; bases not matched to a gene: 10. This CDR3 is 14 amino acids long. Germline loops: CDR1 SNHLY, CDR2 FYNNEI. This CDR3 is CASSATGQGSGYTF. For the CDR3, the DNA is TGTGCCAGCAGCGCGACAGGACAGGGATCTGGCTACACCTTC.

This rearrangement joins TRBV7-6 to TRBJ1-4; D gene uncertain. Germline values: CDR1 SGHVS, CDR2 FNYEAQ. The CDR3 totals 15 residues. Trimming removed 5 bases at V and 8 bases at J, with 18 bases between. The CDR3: CASSNDGQRVEKLFF. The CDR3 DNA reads TGTGCCAGCAGCAACGACGGCCAGAGGGTAGAAAAACTGTTTTTT.

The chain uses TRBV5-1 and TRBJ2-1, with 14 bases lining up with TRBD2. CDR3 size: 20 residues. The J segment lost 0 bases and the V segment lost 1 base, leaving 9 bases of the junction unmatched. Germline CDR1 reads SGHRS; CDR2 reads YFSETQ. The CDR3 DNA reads TGCGCCAGCAGCTTGAGACTAGCGGGAGGGCTTAGAAGCTCCTACAATGAGCAGTTCTTC. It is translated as CASSLRLAGGLRSSYNEQFF.

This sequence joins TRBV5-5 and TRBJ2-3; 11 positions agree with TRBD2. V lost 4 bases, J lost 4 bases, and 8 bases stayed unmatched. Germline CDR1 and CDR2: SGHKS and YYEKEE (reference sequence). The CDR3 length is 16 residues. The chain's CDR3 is CASSNTSGSESDTQYF. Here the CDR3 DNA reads TGTGCCAGCAGCAACACTAGCGGGAGCGAATCAGATACGCAGTATTTT.